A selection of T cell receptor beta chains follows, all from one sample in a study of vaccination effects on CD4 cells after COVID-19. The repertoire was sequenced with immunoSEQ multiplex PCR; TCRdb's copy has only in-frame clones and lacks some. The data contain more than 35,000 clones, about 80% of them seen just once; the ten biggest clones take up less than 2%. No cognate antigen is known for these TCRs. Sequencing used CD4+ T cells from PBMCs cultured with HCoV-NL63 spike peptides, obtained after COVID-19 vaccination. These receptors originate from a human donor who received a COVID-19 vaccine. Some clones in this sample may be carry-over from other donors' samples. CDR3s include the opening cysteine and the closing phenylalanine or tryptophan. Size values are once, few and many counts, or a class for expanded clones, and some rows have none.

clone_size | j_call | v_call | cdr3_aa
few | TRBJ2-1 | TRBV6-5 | CASVGADRGNEQFF
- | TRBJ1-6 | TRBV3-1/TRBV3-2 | CASSQERDRAYSPLHF
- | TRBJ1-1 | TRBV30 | CAWRTGGSGTEAFF
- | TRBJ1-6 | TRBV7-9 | CASSWGSSYNSPLHF
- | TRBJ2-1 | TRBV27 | CASSLYPDRGYEQFF
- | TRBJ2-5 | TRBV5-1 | CASSPRVQETQYF
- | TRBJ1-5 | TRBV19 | CASSIGGGQPQHF
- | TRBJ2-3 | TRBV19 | CASSPRPSGGVMGTDTQYF
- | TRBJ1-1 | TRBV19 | CATKSGRVTEAFF
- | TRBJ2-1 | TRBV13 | CASSLLNGLEQFF
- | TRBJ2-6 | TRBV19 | CASSMAGTGSGANVLTF
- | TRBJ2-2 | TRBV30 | CAWSVEGRGTGELFF
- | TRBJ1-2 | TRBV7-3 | CASSLEGQAQGSYGYTF
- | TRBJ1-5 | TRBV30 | CAWGVGSGINQPQHF
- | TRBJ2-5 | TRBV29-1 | CSVGGLVETQYF
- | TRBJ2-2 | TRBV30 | CAWRGGPGELFF
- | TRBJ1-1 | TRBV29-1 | CSVRTGVLNTEAFF
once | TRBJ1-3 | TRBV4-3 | CASSQGRVGNTIYF
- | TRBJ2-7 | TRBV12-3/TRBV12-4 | CASSFAGYEQYF
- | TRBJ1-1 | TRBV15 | CATSRVGSWGAEAFF
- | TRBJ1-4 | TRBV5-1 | CASSLVVGQGEKLFF
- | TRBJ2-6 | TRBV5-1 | CASSFLAGGSDLSGANVLTF
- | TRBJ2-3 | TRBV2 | CASSEIGTAEFTDTQYF
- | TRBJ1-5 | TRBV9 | CASSVGGDHSNQPQHF
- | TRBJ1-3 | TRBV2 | CASSYDERSGNTIYF
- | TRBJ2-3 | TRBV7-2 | CASRYRRAGGRGDTQYF
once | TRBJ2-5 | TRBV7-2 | CASSLTQGNLETQYF
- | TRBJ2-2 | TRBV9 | CASSVGGSYTGELFF
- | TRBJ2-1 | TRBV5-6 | CASGGAGGSYNEQFF
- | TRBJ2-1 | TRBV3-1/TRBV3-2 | CASSQDRDNEQFF
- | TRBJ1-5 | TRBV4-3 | CASSQDLGTPPQHF
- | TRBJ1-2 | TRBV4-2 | CASSQEYLNYGYTF
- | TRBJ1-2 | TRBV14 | CASSQVRSDGYTF
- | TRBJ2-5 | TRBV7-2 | CASSLAWLAGLQETQYF
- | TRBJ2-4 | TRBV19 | CASSILAKNIQYF
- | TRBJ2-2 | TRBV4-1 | CASSRSSGGAGTGELFF
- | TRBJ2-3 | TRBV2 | CASRRGRTSFTDTQYF
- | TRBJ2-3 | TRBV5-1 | CASSLVGSSTDTQYF
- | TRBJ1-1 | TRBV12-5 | CASALRQGMTWDTEAFF
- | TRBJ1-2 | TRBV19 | CASSTYRTGGDGYTF